The next 4 T cell receptor beta chains were all read from a single sample in a study of blood T cell repertoires in COVID-19. Some clones are missing from TCRdb's copy, which holds only in-frame ones; the method was immunoSEQ multiplex PCR. The table lists roughly 160,000 clones, around nine tenths of them singletons. The sample consisted of peripheral blood. The receptor set was obtained from a woman older than 75 with COVID-19, enrolled during active disease.

The chain recombines TRBV28 with TRBJ2-1, with 7 bases lining up with TRBD2. V trimming: 5 bases; J trimming: 5 bases; junction bases outside the gene matches: 12. CDR3 length: 16 residues. CDR1 is MDHEN, CDR2 SYDVKM, per germline. CDR3 sequence reads: CASSPIRAGRDNEQFF. Written as DNA, the CDR3 is TGTGCCAGCAGTCCTATCCGAGCGGGAAGGGACAATGAGCAGTTCTTC.

As DNA, the CDR3 is TGCGCCAGCAGCCAAGTTGCAGGGTTTAATGAAAAACTGTTTTTT. This sequence encodes CASSQVAGFNEKLFF. The chain employs TRBV4-3 and TRBJ1-4; a possible D gene is TRBD1 (5 bases). The CDR3 has 15 amino acids. Trimming shortened V by 1 base and J by 4 bases, and 10 bases separated the two germline ends. Looked up from germline, CDR1 is LGHNA and CDR2 is YSLEER.

This chain connects TRBV27 to TRBJ2-2; possibly TRBD2 for D (5 bases). From germline, CDR1 is MNHEY and CDR2 SMNVEV (reference sequence). The V end was cut by 3 bases, the J end by 2 bases, with 10 bases between. CDR3 length: 15 amino acids. CDR3 DNA: TGTGCCAGCAGTTTTGGAGCGGCTAACACCGGGGAGCTGTTTTTT. This codes for CASSFGAANTGELFF.

V is TRBV18 and J is TRBJ1-4, with D maybe TRBD1 (5 bases). The V gene's germline CDR1 is KGHSH and CDR2 LQKENI. The length of the CDR3 is 16 residues. The V end was cut by 3 bases, the J end by 0 bases, with 11 bases between. The CDR3 DNA reads as TGTGCCAGCTCACCGGACATTCCGGCAACTAATGAAAAACTGTTTTTT. Translation gives CASSPDIPATNEKLFF.